These 14 T cell receptor beta chains share one sample of origin, sequenced in a study of shared clonotypes between healthy human individuals. Repertoires were generated with immunoSEQ multiplex PCR, while TCRdb's copy carries only in-frame clones and drops some. The table includes more than 400,000 clones, approximately 95% detected once. The sequencing input was naive CD4+ T cells sorted from blood. The subset here: CD45RA+ positively selected. These receptors all stem from a young woman in good health.

This chain joins TRBV5-1 and TRBJ2-1, with a tentative D call TRBD1 (5 bases). CDR3 length equals 15 residues. Germline CDR1 reads SGHRS; CDR2 reads YFSETQ. The V end lost 0 bases, the J end lost 2 bases, and 9 bases lay between the germline ends. The DNA for the CDR3 is TGCGCCAGCAGCTTGGATGGGGCTGCCTACAATGAGCAGTTCTTC. It specifies CASSLDGAAYNEQFF.

The genes are TRBV30 and TRBJ1-1; 8 nucleotides agree with TRBD1. The V segment lost 4 bases and the J segment 11 bases; nucleotides outside the gene matches: 9. The CDR3 sequence is 12 residues long. Germline V gene lookup returns CDR1 GTSNPN and CDR2 SVGIG (reference sequence). The CDR3 spells CAWIGRGREAFF. The CDR3, as DNA: TGTGCCTGGATCGGCAGGGGGCGAGAGGCTTTCTTT.

The chain's CDR3 is CASSIPRQSSYNEQFF. For the CDR3, the DNA is TGTGCCAGCAGTATCCCGCGACAGTCCTCCTACAATGAGCAGTTCTTC. The chain couples TRBV2 to TRBJ2-1; D is possibly TRBD1 (5 bases). Trimming shortened V by 5 bases and J by 0 bases, and 14 bases separated the two germline ends. The germline gives CDR1 SNHLY, CDR2 FYNNEI. This CDR3 comprises 16 residues.

This chain uses TRBV28 with TRBJ1-2; possible D gene TRBD1, 6 bases. V was pared by 8 bases and J by 8 bases, with 12 bases between. This CDR3 contains 11 residues. Germline V gene lookup returns CDR1 MDHEN and CDR2 SYDVKM. CDR3: CASGGAGGYTF. The CDR3 bases are TGTGCCAGCGGGGGGGCAGGCGGCTACACCTTC.

The chain employs TRBV4-2 and TRBJ1-2; D not resolved. From germline, CDR1 is LGHNA and CDR2 YNFKEQ. The CDR3 loop spans 14 amino acids. V shed 0 bases and J shed 4 bases, with 9 bases lying between them. DNA of the CDR3: TGTGCCAGCAGCCAAGAGGATAGAGTCTATGGCTACACCTTC. It is translated as CASSQEDRVYGYTF.

The chain is built from TRBV5-1 and TRBJ2-7, with 8 bases fitting TRBD1. Germline CDR1 reads SGHRS; CDR2 reads YFSETQ. The V and J ends lost 0 bases and 6 bases, in that order; junction bases with no gene match: 8. This CDR3 comprises 15 residues. CDR3 nucleotide sequence: TGCGCCAGCAGCTTGGGGCGCCAGGGGGCTTTCGAGCAGTACTTC. The encoded protein is CASSLGRQGAFEQYF.

This clone was detected once. The V call is TRBV6-6, the J call TRBJ1-3; D not resolved. V shed 6 bases and J shed 1 base, with 13 bases lying between them. Germline V lookup: CDR1 MNHNY, CDR2 SVGAGI (reference sequence). The CDR3 runs to 15 residues. DNA for the CDR3: TGTGCCAGCAGGCAAAGGGTCGCGTCTGGAAACACCATATATTTT. The encoded protein is CASRQRVASGNTIYF.

V is TRBV4-1 and J is TRBJ1-3, with D tentatively TRBD1 (5 bases). The germline V gene encodes CDR1 MGHRA and CDR2 YSYEKL. CDR3 length equals 17 residues. The germline V and J ends were trimmed by 1 base and 0 bases, with 13 bases remaining between them. The CDR3 is CASSQVGGAHSGNTIYF. CDR3 DNA sequence: TGCGCCAGCAGCCAAGTAGGCGGGGCCCACTCTGGAAACACCATATATTTT.

This clone was picked up one time. This chain connects TRBV7-9 to TRBJ2-2; TRBD2 matches at 7 bases. Losses at the gene ends were 2 bases for V and 4 bases for J; bases not matched to a gene: 7. Germline CDR1 and CDR2: SEHNR and FQNEAQ (reference sequence). The CDR3 extends over 16 amino acids. The CDR3 spells CASSLQGGSFTGELFF. The CDR3 coding sequence is TGTGCCAGCAGCTTACAGGGCGGGAGCTTCACCGGGGAGCTGTTTTTT.

V usage is TRBV28 and J usage is TRBJ1-1, with D tentatively TRBD1 (5 bases). Trimming removed 7 bases from V and 4 bases from J, with 22 bases in between. Germline CDR1 MDHEN, CDR2 SYDVKM. This CDR3 has 16 amino acids. The CDR3 region is CASTSLGEGLGTEAFF. The CDR3 DNA sequence: TGTGCCAGCACCTCCCTGGGGGAGGGGTTAGGCACTGAAGCTTTCTTT.

The chain carries TRBV7-9 and TRBJ2-7; no clear D gene. Germline values: CDR1 SEHNR, CDR2 FQNEAQ (reference sequence). V lost 2 bases and J 1 base, leaving 9 bases between the germline ends. The CDR3 totals 14 residues. This chain's CDR3 is CASSLRAESYEQYF. CDR3 nucleotide sequence: TGTGCCAGCAGCTTAAGGGCAGAATCCTACGAGCAGTACTTC.

V gene TRBV5-1 combines with J gene TRBJ2-1, with D perhaps being TRBD1 or TRBD2 (6 bases each). The CDR3 sequence is 15 residues long. The germline CDR1 and CDR2 sequences are SGHRS and YFSETQ. V lost 4 bases, J lost 2 bases, and 13 bases lay in between. This chain's CDR3 is CASSPVGGAYNEQFF. The DNA for the CDR3 is TGCGCCAGCAGCCCGGTCGGGGGCGCCTACAATGAGCAGTTCTTC.

CDR3 protein: CASSPAGFTDTQYF. The DNA of the CDR3 is TGTGCCAGCAGCCCAGCGGGATTCACAGATACGCAGTATTTT. The rearrangement uses TRBV7-3 and TRBJ2-3; TRBD2 aligns across 7 bases. CDR1 SGHTA and CDR2 FQGTGA come from the germline V gene. The CDR3 is 14 residues long. The J segment lost 2 bases and the V segment lost 5 bases, leaving 4 bases of the junction unmatched.

The chain links TRBV11-2 to TRBJ2-7; 10 nucleotides align to TRBD1. V dropped 3 bases and J dropped 6; count of bases not matched to a gene: 11. CDR1 is SGHAT, CDR2 FQNNGV, per germline. The CDR3 runs to 16 residues. CDR3 sequence reads: CASSFFSRTGGVEQYF. The CDR3 DNA sequence: TGTGCCAGCAGCTTCTTTTCCCGGACAGGGGGAGTCGAGCAGTACTTC.